This paragraph covers one T cell receptor (beta chain) sequence. Its antigen is undetermined. This sample stems from a study of cytomegalovirus exposure and HLA in healthy donors. Primers: 60 Vbeta forward and 13 Jbeta reverse. Clones were read by immunoSEQ multiplex PCR, and TCRdb kept only the in-frame ones, dropping some. Found here are more than 100,000 clones, around four fifths of them singletons; the top ten hold approximately 1.4%. General study results and limits: Most TCRs appeared rarely, but some public TCRs recurred in many donors.

Germline V gene lookup returns CDR1 SGHRS and CDR2 YFSETQ. The germline V and J ends were trimmed by 0 bases and 0 bases, with 13 bases remaining between them. The CDR3 runs 18 residues. Specimen: PBMCs. This clonotype was sampled from a man aged 35-49 years in good health and CMV-seronegative. The chain employs TRBV5-1 and TRBJ2-6; D perhaps matches TRBD2 (5 bases). CDR3 sequence reads: CASSLGPDLGSGANVLTF. The CDR3 DNA reads TGCGCCAGCAGCTTGGGCCCGGACTTGGGCTCTGGGGCCAACGTCCTGACTTTC. Complete variable domain (other parts from reference TRBV5-1 and TRBJ2-6): KAGVTQTPRYLIKTRGQQVTLSCSPISGHRSVSWYQQTPGQGLQFLFEYFSETQRNKGNFPGRFSGRQFSNSRSEMNVSTLELGDSALYLCASSLGPDLGSGANVLTFGAGSRLTVL.